This TCR beta chain was identified during a study of T cell repertoires in cytomegalovirus infection. TCRdb fed the reads into MiXCR, producing one record per CDR3 protein. The table includes 700,000 to 850,000 distinct CDR3 sequences, 32% detected once. CDR1 MNHEY and CDR2 SVGEGT come from the germline V gene. The ends were cut back, 7 bases at V and 1 base at J, with 11 bases in the middle. This CDR3 has 14 amino acids. About this clonotype itself: Its matching antigen is unknown.

The sequence was obtained from a human donor in good health (CMV status not recorded). Some clones in this sample may be carry-over from other donors' samples. The sample consisted of cultured CD8+ T cells from PBMCs, taken from culture after CMV antigen stimulation. The gene calls are TRBV6-2 or TRBV6-3 and TRBJ2-1; TRBD2 is a possible D gene (5 bases). The DNA of the CDR3 is TGTGCCAGCAACGTAGGGAGTTCCTACAATGAGCAGTTCTTC. Translation gives CASNVGSSYNEQFF.